The clone carrying this TCR beta chain was seen a handful of times. The antigen remains unidentified. This sample is drawn from a study of blood T cells in healthy people across ages. Turning to the study itself: For every two T cells, template switching captured about one barcoded beta molecule. General study points: Naive T cell percentage showed a strong correlation with the diversity of TCR beta.

Isolation of PBMCs gave at least 6 million cells per sample. A J-beta primer mix and a sample-barcoded 5' primer were used in a second PCR of about 7 to 12 cycles. Every individual sample yielded 2.5 million or more paired-end reads (each containing CDR3). TCRdb analysed the 5' RACE reads with MiXCR anew, one entry per CDR3 protein. The sample has around 990,000 distinct CDR3 sequences, about two fifths seen once. CDR1 and CDR2 from the germline V gene are SGHDN and FVKESK. The CDR3 has 16 amino acids. V lost 1 base to trimming and J lost 0 bases, with 10 bases between them. This sequence joins TRBV14 and TRBJ2-1; D is perhaps TRBD1 (5 bases). The sequence was obtained from a man in his late teens or twenties in good health. The specimen was blood. CDR3 DNA: TGTGCCAGCAGCCAAGTCTTGGACATCTCCTACAATGAGCAGTTCTTC. It translates to CASSQVLDISYNEQFF.